Listed below are T cell receptor beta chains from one sample, sequenced in a study of cytomegalovirus exposure and HLA in healthy donors. Sequencing used immunoSEQ multiplex PCR; TCRdb keeps in-frame clones, though not all of them. Seen here are 50,000 to 65,000 clones, roughly nine tenths observed once, and the top ten hold around 8.4%. Input material: PBMCs. Receptors were obtained from a young woman in good health and CMV-seropositive. Both conserved end residues are part of each CDR3. A clone size is listed for some rows: how often the clone was seen (once, few, many), or a class if it is expanded.

TRBV6-6	TRBJ2-1	-	CASTPRGNSYNEQFF
TRBV29-1	TRBJ2-5	-	CSVLGQGRETQYF
TRBV29-1	TRBJ2-1	-	CSVGIPGQGVSNEQFF
TRBV28	TRBJ1-5	-	CASSLGADGYQPQHF
TRBV10-3	TRBJ1-6	few	CAITPGSQNSPLHF
TRBV6-5	TRBJ1-1	once	CASSRQGYTEAFF
TRBV4-2	TRBJ2-5	-	CASSQVEGAQETQYF
TRBV7-8	TRBJ2-7	-	CASSLGAGQVTYEQYF
TRBV5-1	TRBJ1-1	-	CASSLSRGSGAEAFF
TRBV5-1	TRBJ2-5	-	CASSTGTAETQYF
TRBV18	TRBJ2-5	-	CASSPGQAQETQYF
TRBV2	TRBJ2-7	-	CASSERTGDYEQYF
TRBV5-1	TRBJ2-1	-	CASSQDRYNEQFF
TRBV4-1	TRBJ2-7	-	CASSPAGRSEQYF
TRBV6-1	TRBJ2-3	-	CASSEALAGGTDTQYF
TRBV5-1	TRBJ1-4	-	CASSKGDRGRRGEKLFF
TRBV7-3	TRBJ2-7	-	CASSLKLPQKGAVPPYEQYF
TRBV9	TRBJ2-7	-	CASSPWTSGEIYEQYF
TRBV7-7	TRBJ2-2	-	CASSLGTGFSGELFF
TRBV19	TRBJ1-6	-	CASSMGASSSYNSPLHF
TRBV9	TRBJ2-4	-	CASSPRTGGHIQYF
TRBV6-1	TRBJ1-1	-	CASRETLQGAEAFF
TRBV18	TRBJ1-5	-	CASSVSAGDQPQHF
TRBV27	TRBJ1-5	-	CASASTTLGGRQPQHF
TRBV28	TRBJ1-5	-	CASRLLDRGRAYSNQPQHF
TRBV28	TRBJ2-3	-	CASSPRTFVHTDTQYF
TRBV2	TRBJ1-3	-	CASSEWGERQGSKSIYF
TRBV29-1	TRBJ2-7	-	CSGGQGVQYEQYF
TRBV30	TRBJ1-2	-	CAWSQGFRGYTF
TRBV29-1	TRBJ2-7	-	CSVDARGSSYEQYF
TRBV10-3	TRBJ1-2	few	CAISLDGVYGYTF
TRBV2	TRBJ1-1	once	CASRIQGTTEAFF
TRBV21-1	TRBJ2-2	-	CASSKVHRTSGGANTGELFF
TRBV6-1	TRBJ2-2	-	CASSDLRTNTGELFF
TRBV19	TRBJ1-2	-	CAIIGTGSGYTF
TRBV27	TRBJ2-7	-	CASSYRGAYEQYF
TRBV14	TRBJ1-1	once	CASSFSGVGPEAFF
TRBV7-9	TRBJ1-3	-	CASRPQGSGNTIYF
TRBV4-2	TRBJ1-3	-	CASSQEVGNRAGNTIYF
TRBV19	TRBJ2-5	-	CASRMTSGGQETQYF
TRBV7-9	TRBJ2-5	-	CASSSELASGGETQYF
TRBV23-1	TRBJ2-4	-	CASSLNPRGLGDIQYF
TRBV4-1	TRBJ2-7	-	CASSPQVLLAGAEEEQYF
TRBV28	TRBJ1-3	-	CASSALPGTALSGNTIYF
TRBV7-9	TRBJ1-2	-	CASTGRVHYGYTF
TRBV6-6	TRBJ1-1	-	CASSGWGGRVNTEAFF
TRBV7-3	TRBJ1-1	many	CASSLLVNTEAFF
TRBV6-5	TRBJ1-6	-	CASGGTGFSSPLHF
TRBV5-1	TRBJ2-6	-	CASRTPDRKNPGANVLTF
TRBV19	TRBJ2-7	-	CASSRSSDRFYEQYF
TRBV5-4	TRBJ1-1	-	CASSLDTVRNTEAFF
TRBV6-4	TRBJ2-5	-	CASSRIAGAPETQYF
TRBV4-2	TRBJ1-5	-	CASSPRESGNQPQHF
TRBV29-1	TRBJ1-4	-	CSVKTGLGEKLFF